This TCR beta chain was sequenced in a study of cytomegalovirus exposure and HLA in healthy donors. Regarding the study as a whole: Whilst most TCR sequences proved rare, a subset of public TCRs occurred across many donors. Reported performance of the classifier showed diagnosis of cytomegalovirus status with high specificity and sensitivity. Information on immune exposure was restricted to one variable (CMV serostatus). Follow-up analysis later connected one missense variant in DCLRE1C with trimming of TCR beta V- and J-genes.

Vbeta (60) and Jbeta (13) primers were used in the PCR. This table comes from immunoSEQ multiplex PCR, and its TCRdb copy is limited to in-frame clones, with some not included. This table has over 85,000 clones, nearly 65% appearing once. The length of the CDR3 is 15 residues. V shed 0 bases and J shed 5 bases, with 12 bases lying between them. Germline values: CDR1 SGHAT, CDR2 FQNNGV. On this clone: The antigen is undetermined.

This TCR derives from a human donor in good health. The chain carries TRBV11-2 and TRBJ2-3; D uncertain. Sequenced: PBMCs. For the CDR3, the DNA is TGTGCCAGCAGCTTAGATCCTGGTAGAGTAGATACGCAGTATTTT. It is translated as CASSLDPGRVDTQYF.